This T cell receptor (beta chain) appears in the sequencing data of a study of cytomegalovirus exposure and HLA in healthy donors. General study points: About 90% or about 30% of the time was how often most TCR beta V segments were productive, according to an earlier analysis. Later analysis identified 16,000 or so TCR beta sequences associated with HLA alleles, using a false discovery rate threshold of 0.05. Judged likely to be a sequencing artifact was a cluster of highly shared sequence variants. An analysis was carried out later, and it reportedly showed fewer N-insertions in an Asian-associated ancestry cluster than the 666-donor mean.

Notes on this clone: The antigen remains unidentified.

PCR primers comprised 60 Vbeta and 13 Jbeta primers. Measured with immunoSEQ multiplex PCR; TCRdb has only the in-frame clones, and not every one. This sample's table has 130,000 or so clones. V shed 4 bases and J shed 1 base, with 11 bases lying between them. The CDR3 spans 15 residues. The specimen was PBMCs. This TCR was sampled from a woman aged 35 to 49 in good health and CMV-seronegative. The V and J genes are TRBV23-1 and TRBJ2-4; TRBD2 is a possible D gene (6 bases). TRBV23-1 is given ORF status, its function remaining uncertain. Here the CDR3 DNA reads TGCGCCAGCAGTCTTCGGGGGTTTGCCAAAAACATTCAGTACTTC. It specifies CASSLRGFAKNIQYF.